This T cell receptor beta chain was sequenced for a study of regulatory T cells in long-lasting Graves disease. The length of the CDR3 is 13 residues. V was trimmed by 8 bases and J by 10 bases, leaving 18 bases between them. From germline, CDR1 is SNHLY and CDR2 FYNNEI. Study-level points and caveats: TCR diversity was lower in persistent Graves' patients (versus newly diagnosed ones).

TCR beta libraries were built with iRepertoire HTBI primers and Arm-PCR of CDR3 regions. Each CDR3 protein gets one entry after TCRdb re-called the multiplex PCR reads with MiXCR. The table lists a few hundred thousand distinct CDR3 sequences, 12% of them singletons. This clonotype was observed at least ten times. What it recognizes is unknown. Time point denoted: newly diagnosed GD, antithyroid drugs for less than 3 months. The TCR library used RNA extracted from PBMCs. This same sample was also part of a study on T cells in Graves' hyperthyroidism and ophthalmopathy.

Sequencing used peripheral blood mononuclear cells (PBMCs), obtained at new diagnosis, from a patient treated with antithyroid drugs. The chain is built from TRBV2 and TRBJ2-1; tentatively, D is TRBD2 (5 bases). The origin of this receptor is a woman between 18 and 30 years old with Graves disease. In DNA form, the CDR3 reads TGTGCCAGCTGCGGCTGGGCGGGTAAAGAGCAGTTCTTC. This translates into CASCGWAGKEQFF.